Sequencing of this TCR beta chain was carried out in a study of T cell responses to AZD1222 COVID-19 vaccine. Study conclusions and caveats: Baseline seropositivity characterized only a handful of AZD1222 recipients. At 160-218 and 743-854, vaccine-associated CD4 TCRs were dominant, and they spanned spike. There were mostly white British donors and more females than males, and clonal diversity was possibly underestimated.

Profiling relied on immunoSEQ multiplex PCR, and the TCRdb table lists in-frame clones only, not all of them. In the table there are around 150,000 clones, under 95% of which are singletons. The CDR3 is 14 amino acids. The V gene's germline CDR1 is SGDLS and CDR2 YYNGEE. Trimming removed 0 bases at V and 5 bases at J, with 11 bases between. About this clone: The antigen is undetermined.

The chain uses TRBV9 and TRBJ1-1, with D perhaps matching TRBD1 (6 bases). The source of this sequence is an adult who received the MenACWY meningococcal vaccine as a control. This sample comprised peripheral blood, obtained 28 days after the second dose of the MenACWY control vaccine. The CDR3 DNA reads as TGTGCCAGCAGCGTAGCGGGGCAGGGGACTGAAGCTTTCTTT. This encodes CASSVAGQGTEAFF.